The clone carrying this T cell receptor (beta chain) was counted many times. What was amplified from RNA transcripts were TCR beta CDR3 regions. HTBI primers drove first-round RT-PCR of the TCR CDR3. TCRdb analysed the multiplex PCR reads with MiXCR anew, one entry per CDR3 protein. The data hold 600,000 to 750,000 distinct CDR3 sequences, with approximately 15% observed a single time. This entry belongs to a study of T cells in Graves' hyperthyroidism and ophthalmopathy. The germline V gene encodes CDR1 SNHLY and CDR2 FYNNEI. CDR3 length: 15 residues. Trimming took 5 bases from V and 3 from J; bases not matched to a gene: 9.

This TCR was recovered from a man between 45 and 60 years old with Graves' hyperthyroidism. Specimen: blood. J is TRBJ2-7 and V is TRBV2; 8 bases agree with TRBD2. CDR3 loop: CASSLLQAGDYEQYF. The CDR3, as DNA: TGTGCCAGCAGTCTCCTTCAAGCGGGAGACTACGAGCAGTACTTC.